This T cell receptor (beta chain) was found in a study of blood T cell repertoires in COVID-19 (dated by TCRdb to 2018 to 2020). The study in broad terms: Samples from collaborators originated in the United States, Italy and Spain and spanned both the acute and convalescent phases of COVID-19. The prospective study material was composed of cDNA or gDNA derived from T cells, B-cell-depleted T cells, or PBMCs. Subjects who had been exposed to COVID-19, were actively infected with it, or had recovered from it provided the deeply sampled blood TCRbeta repertoires that made up the dataset. The repertoires were released in a freely available public database intended as a resource for research on the immune response to SARS-CoV-2. Samples came from the ongoing ImmuneRACE study (first 160 participants) plus 1,254 subjects from 6 global collaborators. A de-identified subject ID, COVID-19 status, age in years and sex were almost always included in the sample metadata. Where available, HLA class I and class II types were obtained from metadata supplied by the sample provider rather than from assay-based typing.

Participants in the prospective study were aged roughly 18 to 95 years, lived in about two dozen United States geographic areas, and enrolled through a virtual design. Cohort assignment in the prospective study relied on participant-reported clinical history from a screening survey and a study questionnaire. Recovered participants in ImmuneRACE Cohort 3 were defined as having two consecutive negative NP/OP PCR tests, clearance from a healthcare professional, or resolution of symptoms. Mobile phlebotomists in the prospective study collected whole blood, serum and a nasopharyngeal or oropharyngeal swab from every participant. Participants in the prospective study had the option to provide additional blood draws and questionnaires over a roughly 2-month period. Prospective study blood samples were shipped either frozen or at room temperature before DNA extraction. In this sample, this clone turned up a few times. Its antigen remains unidentified. No base quality information exists; no much larger clone differs at one position.

CDR1 and CDR2 (KGHDR, SFDVKD) derive from the germline V gene. The CDR3 runs 16 residues from the cysteine to the phenylalanine. Only the CDR3 DNA stays, 48 bases, in frame from base 1. Trimming removed 3 bases from V and 8 bases from J; the gene matches leave 12 bases unexplained. The immunoSEQ Assay, a bias-controlled multiplex PCR, was used to amplify TCRbeta CDR3 regions from genomic DNA. The paper's processing steps were these. The number of nucleated cells in each sample was estimated by amplification of reference gene primers within the assay. To quantify the absolute abundance of each unique TCRbeta CDR3 rearrangement, sequence reads were collapsed and filtered. For each sample, productive Simpson clonality was calculated by taking the square root of Simpson's diversity index across productive rearrangements. In TCRdb, the immuneACCESS table is reduced to in-frame sequences with V and J assigned. These tables do not hold every clone; where another copy was compared, an unresolved V gene accounts for under half, and the others remain unexplained. V, J and clone size were drawn from that table, and D and trimming were deduced from the DNA. The table for this sample lists under 200,000 clones; roughly 90% of them were counted only once. The top ten clones comprise approximately 6.6% of the sample.

What the authors observed across the whole study: Clinical and demographic metadata were provided uncurated, with the amount varying by source and participant.

Specimen: PBMCs or T cells enriched from blood (not recorded which). The clonotype originates from a woman aged 45-65 years who had recovered from COVID-19. The rearranged chain carries TRBV24-1 and TRBJ2-3; a stretch of 8 junction bases matches TRBD2. The sequenced DNA is TGTGCCACCAGTGATCCTGCTAAGACTAGCGCAGGTACGCAGTATTTT. This codes for CATSDPAKTSAGTQYF.